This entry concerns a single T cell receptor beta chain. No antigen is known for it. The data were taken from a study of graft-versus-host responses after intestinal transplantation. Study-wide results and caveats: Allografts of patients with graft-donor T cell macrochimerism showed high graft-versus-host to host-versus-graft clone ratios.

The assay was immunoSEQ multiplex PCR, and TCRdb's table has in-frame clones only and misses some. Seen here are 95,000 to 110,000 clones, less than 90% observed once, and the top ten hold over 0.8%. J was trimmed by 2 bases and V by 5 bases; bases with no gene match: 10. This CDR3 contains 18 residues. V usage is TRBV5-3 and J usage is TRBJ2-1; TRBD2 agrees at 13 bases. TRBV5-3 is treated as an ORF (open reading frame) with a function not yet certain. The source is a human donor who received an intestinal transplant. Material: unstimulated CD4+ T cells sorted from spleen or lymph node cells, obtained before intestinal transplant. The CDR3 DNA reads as TGTGCCAGAAGTTGGGAACGGACTAGCGGGAGCCCCTACAATGAGCAGTTCTTC. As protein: CARSWERTSGSPYNEQFF.